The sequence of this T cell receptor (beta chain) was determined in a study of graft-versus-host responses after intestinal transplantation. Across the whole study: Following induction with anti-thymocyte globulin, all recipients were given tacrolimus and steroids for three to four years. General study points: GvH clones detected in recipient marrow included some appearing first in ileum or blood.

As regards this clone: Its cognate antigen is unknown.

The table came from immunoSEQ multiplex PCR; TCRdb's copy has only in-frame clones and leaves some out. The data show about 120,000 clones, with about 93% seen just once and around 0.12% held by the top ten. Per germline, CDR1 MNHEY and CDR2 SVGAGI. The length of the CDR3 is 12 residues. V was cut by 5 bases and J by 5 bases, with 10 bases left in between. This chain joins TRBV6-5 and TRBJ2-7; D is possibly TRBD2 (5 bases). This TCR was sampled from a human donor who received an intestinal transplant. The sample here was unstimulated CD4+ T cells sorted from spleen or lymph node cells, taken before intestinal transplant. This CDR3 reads CASSESGNEQYF. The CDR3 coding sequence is TGTGCCAGCAGTGAAAGCGGTAACGAGCAGTACTTC.